This T cell receptor beta chain was captured by sequencing in a study of early T cells in non-severe SARS-CoV-2 infection. Trimming shortened V by 2 bases and J by 4 bases, and 18 bases separated the two germline ends. CDR3 length: 15 residues. Germline-derived CDR1 and CDR2 are DFQATT and SNEGSKA (reference sequence). TCRdb processed the 5' RACE reads anew with MiXCR; each CDR3 protein has one entry. The data contain 50,000 to 70,000 distinct CDR3 sequences, 5.9% of them singletons. The TCR was taken from an adult who was a healthcare worker with PCR-confirmed SARS-CoV-2 infection or an uninfected control (not recorded which). The input for sequencing was whole blood, taken at baseline. The chain has TRBV20-1 and TRBJ2-7; D perhaps matches TRBD1 (5 bases). This CDR3 reads CSARKPGPSGYEQYF. CDR3 DNA: TGCAGTGCTAGAAAACCAGGGCCGAGTGGGTACGAGCAGTACTTC.